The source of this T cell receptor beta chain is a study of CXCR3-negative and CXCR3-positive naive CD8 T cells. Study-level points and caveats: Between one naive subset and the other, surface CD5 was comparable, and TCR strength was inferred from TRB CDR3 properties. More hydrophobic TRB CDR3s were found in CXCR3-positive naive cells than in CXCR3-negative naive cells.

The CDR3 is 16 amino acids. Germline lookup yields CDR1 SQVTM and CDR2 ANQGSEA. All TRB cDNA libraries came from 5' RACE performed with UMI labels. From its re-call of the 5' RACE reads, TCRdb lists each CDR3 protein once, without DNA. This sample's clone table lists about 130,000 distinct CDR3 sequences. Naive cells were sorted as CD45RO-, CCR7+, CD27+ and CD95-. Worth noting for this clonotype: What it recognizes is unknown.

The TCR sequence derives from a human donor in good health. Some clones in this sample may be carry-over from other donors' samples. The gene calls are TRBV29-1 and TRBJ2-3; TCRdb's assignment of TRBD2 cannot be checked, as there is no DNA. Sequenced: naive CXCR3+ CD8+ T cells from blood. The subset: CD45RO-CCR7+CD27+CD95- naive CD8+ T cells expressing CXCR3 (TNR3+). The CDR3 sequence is CSVERRGLAVGDTQYF.